The 5 T cell receptor beta chains reported below all come from one sample, sequenced in a study of cytomegalovirus exposure and HLA in healthy donors. The PCR contained 60 Vbeta and 13 Jbeta primers. Assay: immunoSEQ multiplex PCR; the TCRdb copy retains only in-frame clones and omits some. This table holds fewer than 200,000 clones, 70% to 80% found once. Specimen: PBMCs. These receptor sequences come from a female donor in good health and CMV-seronegative.

The CDR3 DNA is TGTGCCAGCAGTGAACGGGGACTCTTCTACACCTTC. It specifies CASSERGLFYTF. The genes are TRBV6-4 and TRBJ1-2; maybe TRBD1 (5 bases). This CDR3 is 12 amino acids long. Trimming removed 3 bases from V and 10 bases from J, with 12 bases in between. The germline V gene encodes CDR1 MRHNA and CDR2 SNTAGT.

The rearrangement links TRBV5-1 to TRBJ1-1; 9 nucleotides match TRBD1. Germline V lookup: CDR1 SGHRS, CDR2 YFSETQ. CDR3 length: 14 amino acids. After removal of 1 base from V and 5 bases from J, the junction contained 3 bases not matched to a gene. The DNA for the CDR3 is TGCGCCAGCAGCTTGATGGGACAGGGAACTGAAGCTTTCTTT. Residues: CASSLMGQGTEAFF.

A word on this clone: One end of the junction is discordant with germline, which a read error may explain. This chain uses TRBV5-6 with TRBJ1-1; the D gene is possibly TRBD1 (6 bases). The V gene's germline CDR1 is SGHDT and CDR2 YYEEEE. The length of the CDR3 is 14 residues. CDR3 nucleotide sequence: TGTGCCAGCAGCGGCCCAGATGGGGGCACTGAAGCTTCCTTT. Its translation is CASSGPDGGTEASF.

V is TRBV30 and J is TRBJ2-1, with a possible D match to TRBD1 (6 bases). Germline CDR1 GTSNPN, CDR2 SVGIG (reference sequence). This CDR3 has 14 residues. V was pared by 5 bases and J by 5 bases, with 16 bases between. The CDR3 loop is CAWQPPGVHNEQFF. CDR3 nucleotides: TGTGCCTGGCAACCTCCAGGGGTACACAATGAGCAGTTCTTC. The full variable domain, rest sourced from reference TRBV30 and TRBJ2-1, is SQTIHQWPATLVQPVGSPLSLECTVEGTSNPNLYWYRQAAGRGLQLLFYSVGIGQISSEVPQNLSASRPQDRQFILSSKKLLLSDSGFYLCAWQPPGVHNEQFFGPGTRLTVL.

The V and J genes are TRBV11-2 and TRBJ1-6; 7 bases match TRBD1. The CDR3 runs to 17 residues. Germline CDR1 reads SGHAT; CDR2 reads FQNNGV. The trim removed 3 bases at V and 8 bases at J, leaving 13 bases unmatched. CDR3 coding DNA: TGTGCCAGCAGCTTTATGACAGGGAGCCTTGGTGATTCACCCCTCCACTTT. This codes for CASSFMTGSLGDSPLHF.